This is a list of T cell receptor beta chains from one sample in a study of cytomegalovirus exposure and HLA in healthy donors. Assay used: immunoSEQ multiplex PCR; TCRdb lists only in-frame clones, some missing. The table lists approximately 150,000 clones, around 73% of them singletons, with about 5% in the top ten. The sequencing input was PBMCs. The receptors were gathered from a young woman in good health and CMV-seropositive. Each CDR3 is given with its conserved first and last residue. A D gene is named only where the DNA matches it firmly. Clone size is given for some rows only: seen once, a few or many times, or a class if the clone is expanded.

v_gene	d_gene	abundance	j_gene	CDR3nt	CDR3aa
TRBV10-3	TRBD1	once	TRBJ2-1	TGTGCCACCAAATTCGGACAGGTTGAGAATGAGCAGTTCTTC	CATKFGQVENEQFF
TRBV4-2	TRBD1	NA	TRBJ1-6	TGTGCCAGCAGCCAAGATAGGGGGACAGGGTCTTCACCCCTCCACTTT	CASSQDRGTGSSPLHF
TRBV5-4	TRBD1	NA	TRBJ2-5	TGTGCCAGCAGCTTGGGACAGGGGCTGTGGGAAGAGACCCAGTACTTC	CASSLGQGLWEETQYF
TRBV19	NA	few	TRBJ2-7	TGTGCCAGTAGTCCCGGGGTAAGCGAGCAGTACTTC	CASSPGVSEQYF
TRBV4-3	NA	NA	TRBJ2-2	TGCGCCAGCAGCCAAGCTCAGAAAGGGGGGAACACCGGGGAGCTGTTTTTT	CASSQAQKGGNTGELFF
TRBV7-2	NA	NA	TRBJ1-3	TGTGCCAGCAGCTTAGAGTCGGTGGGACGGACGGCGGGAGGAAACACCATATATTTT	CASSLESVGRTAGGNTIYF
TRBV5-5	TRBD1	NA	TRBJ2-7	TGTGCCAGCAGCTTTGGTGGATTGTGGGACAGGGGCTACGAGCAGTACTTC	CASSFGGLWDRGYEQYF
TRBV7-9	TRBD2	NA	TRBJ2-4	TGTGCCAGCAGCACCGCGGGGGAATGGTACTTC	CASSTAGEWYF
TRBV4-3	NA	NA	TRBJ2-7	TGCGCCAGCAGCCAAGATCCGTCGGACAGCTACGAGCAGTACTTC	CASSQDPSDSYEQYF
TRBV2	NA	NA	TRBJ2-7	TGTGCCAGCAGTGAACTATTGGGTAGCGCGGTCGAGCAGTACTTC	CASSELLGSAVEQYF
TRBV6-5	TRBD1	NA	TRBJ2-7	TGTGCCAGCACCATTATGACAGGGGTTGGCGAGCAGTACTTC	CASTIMTGVGEQYF
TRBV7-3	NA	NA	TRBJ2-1	TGTGCCAGCAGCGCCCCGGGAGACAATGAGCAGTTCTTC	CASSAPGDNEQFF
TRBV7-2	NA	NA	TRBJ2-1	TGTGCCAGCAGCATCTCGGGACTCCTGAATGAGCAGTTCTTC	CASSISGLLNEQFF
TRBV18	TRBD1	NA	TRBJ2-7	TGTGCCAGCTCGCGGACAGGAACTTCCTACGAGCAGTACTTC	CASSRTGTSYEQYF
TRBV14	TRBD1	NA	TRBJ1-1	TGTGCCAGCAGCCAAGATACAGGGGAGTGGAACACTGAAGCTTTCTTT	CASSQDTGEWNTEAFF
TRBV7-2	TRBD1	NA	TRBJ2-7	TGTGCCAGCAGCTTGAGGACAGGTAGCTACGAGCAGTACTTC	CASSLRTGSYEQYF
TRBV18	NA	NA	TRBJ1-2	TGTGCCAGCTCACAAACAGGGTCCGGAATCTATGGCTACACCTTC	CASSQTGSGIYGYTF
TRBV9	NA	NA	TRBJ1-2	TGTGCCAGCAGCGTAGCTTCGGTGGGAGGGGCGAATGGCTACACCTTC	CASSVASVGGANGYTF
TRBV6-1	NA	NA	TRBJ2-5	TGTGCCAGCAGGCCGGCCGCGAGGGAGACCCAGTACTTC	CASRPAARETQYF
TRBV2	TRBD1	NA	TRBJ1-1	TGTGCCAGCTTGACAGGGGGCACTGAAGCTTTCTTT	CASLTGGTEAFF
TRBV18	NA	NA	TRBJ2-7	TGTGCCAGCTCATCGAGCTACGAGCAGTACTTC	CASSSSYEQYF
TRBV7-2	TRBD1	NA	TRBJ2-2	TGTGCCAGCAGCAACCGACCCCGGGGGACAGGGGCTGCCGGGGAGCTGTTTTTT	CASSNRPRGTGAAGELFF
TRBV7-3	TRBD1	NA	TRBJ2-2	TGTGCCAGCAGCTCGGGACAGGGGGGCACCGGGGAGCTGTTTTTT	CASSSGQGGTGELFF
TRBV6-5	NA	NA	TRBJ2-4	TGTGCCAGCAGTCGATCAGGGGTGAACATTCAGTACTTC	CASSRSGVNIQYF
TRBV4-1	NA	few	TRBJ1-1	TGCGCCAGCAGCCGGGACACCGATGAAGCTTTCTTT	CASSRDTDEAFF
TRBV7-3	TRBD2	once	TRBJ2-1	TGTGCCAGCAGCTTAAGGGGAAGCCTCGGACTAGCGGGGGGGCCTTATGAGCAGTTCTTC	CASSLRGSLGLAGGPYEQFF
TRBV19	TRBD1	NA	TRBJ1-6	TGTGCCAGTAGTACGGCCACAGGGGGCTATAATTCACCCCTCCACTTT	CASSTATGGYNSPLHF
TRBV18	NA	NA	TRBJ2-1	TGTGCCAGCTCACCACTCCTGAGTTACAATGAGCAGTTCTTC	CASSPLLSYNEQFF
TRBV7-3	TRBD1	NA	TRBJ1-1	TGTGCCAGCAGCTTAATTGGAGGGGGCATTACTGAAGCTTTCTTT	CASSLIGGGITEAFF
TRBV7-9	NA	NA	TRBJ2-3	TGTGCCAGCAGCGAGACTAGCACAGATACGCAGTATTTT	CASSETSTDTQYF
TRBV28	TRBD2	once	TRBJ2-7	TGTGCCAGCATGGGGGAGACTAGCGGGGAGCTGTACGAGCAGTACTTC	CASMGETSGELYEQYF
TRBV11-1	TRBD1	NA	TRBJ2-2	TGTGCCAGCACGGGGCAGGGGGCCGGGGAGCTGCTTTTT	CASTGQGAGELLF
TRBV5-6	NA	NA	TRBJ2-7	TGTGCCAGCAGCTTGGTTGGCAGGACAGACTACGAGCAGTACTTC	CASSLVGRTDYEQYF
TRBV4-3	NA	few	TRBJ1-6	TGCGCCAGCAGCCAAGTGGTAGGGGCCGTCTATAATTCACCCCTCCACTTT	CASSQVVGAVYNSPLHF
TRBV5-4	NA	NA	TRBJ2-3	TGTGCCAGCAGCTCCGGCACAGATACGCAGTATTTT	CASSSGTDTQYF
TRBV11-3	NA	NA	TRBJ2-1	TGTGCCAGCAGCAAAAGACTCCGGAGCTCCTACAATGAGCAGTTCTTC	CASSKRLRSSYNEQFF
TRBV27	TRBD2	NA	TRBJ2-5	TGTGCCAGCGGATCGGGGGGGGCTCAAGAGACCCAGTACTTC	CASGSGGAQETQYF
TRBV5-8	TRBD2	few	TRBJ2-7	TGTGCCAGCAGCTTGGCCGTTTCTAGCGGGGTCTCCTACGAGCAGTACTTC	CASSLAVSSGVSYEQYF
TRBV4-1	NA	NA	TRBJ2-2	TGCGCCAGCAGCCAATTTGCGCGGAGTACCGGGGAGCTGTTTTTT	CASSQFARSTGELFF
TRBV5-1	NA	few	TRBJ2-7	TGCGCCAGCAGCAATGCAGGGGGGTCCTACGAGCAGTACTTC	CASSNAGGSYEQYF
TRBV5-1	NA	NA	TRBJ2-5	TGCGCCAGCAGCTTGGTAGGGGTCCCAGAGACCCAGTACTTC	CASSLVGVPETQYF
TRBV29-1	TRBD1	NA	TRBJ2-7	TGCAGCGTAACCCGACAGGGGGCGTACGAGCAGTACTTC	CSVTRQGAYEQYF
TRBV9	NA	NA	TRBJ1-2	TGTGCCAGCAGGGCTCAGGGAGGCGGCTACACCTTC	CASRAQGGGYTF
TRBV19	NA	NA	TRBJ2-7	TGTGCCAGTAGTCTGGCCAGGGGCCCCCCCTACGAGCAGTACTTC	CASSLARGPPYEQYF
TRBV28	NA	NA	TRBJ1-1	TGTGCCAGCAGTTTTGAGGCGGCGGGGATATACGACACTGAAGCTTTCTTT	CASSFEAAGIYDTEAFF
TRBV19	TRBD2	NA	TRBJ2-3	TGTGCCAGTAGAACTAGCGGGGAGAGCACAGATACGCAGTATTTT	CASRTSGESTDTQYF